The entry below gives a single T cell receptor (beta chain) sequence along with its context. This sample is drawn from a study of blood T cell repertoires in COVID-19. Some clones are missing from TCRdb's copy, which holds only in-frame ones; the method was immunoSEQ multiplex PCR. The repertoire consists of 250,000 to 300,000 clones, with roughly nine tenths occurring once and the leading ten covering 1.2%. Germline CDR1 is SGDLS and CDR2 is YYNGEE. This CDR3 has 17 amino acids. J lost 4 bases, V lost 0 bases, and 8 bases had no gene match. Sequencing was carried out using PBMCs or T cells enriched from blood (not recorded which). The chain joins TRBV9 to TRBJ2-7; TRBD1 matches at 12 bases. The receptor's source is a human donor in a cohort exposed to, infected with or recovered from COVID-19 (not recorded which). The donor label of this sample is uncertain. DNA of the CDR3: TGTGCCAGCAGCGTAGAAGGGACAGGGGGCCTAGGGTACGAGCAGTACTTC. Translating it yields CASSVEGTGGLGYEQYF.